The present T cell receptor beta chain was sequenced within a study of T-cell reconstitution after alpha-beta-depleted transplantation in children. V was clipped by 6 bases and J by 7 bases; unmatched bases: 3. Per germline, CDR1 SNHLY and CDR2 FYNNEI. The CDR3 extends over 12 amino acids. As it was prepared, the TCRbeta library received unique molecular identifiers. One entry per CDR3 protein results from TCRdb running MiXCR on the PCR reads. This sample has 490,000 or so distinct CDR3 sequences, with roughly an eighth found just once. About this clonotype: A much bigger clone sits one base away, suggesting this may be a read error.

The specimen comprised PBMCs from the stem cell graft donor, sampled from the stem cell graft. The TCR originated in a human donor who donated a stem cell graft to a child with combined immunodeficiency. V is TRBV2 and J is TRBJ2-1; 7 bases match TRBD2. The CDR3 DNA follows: TGTGCCAGCAGCCAACTAGCGAATGAGCAGTTCTTC. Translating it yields CASSQLANEQFF. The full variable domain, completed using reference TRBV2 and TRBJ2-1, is EPEVTQTPSHQVTQMGQEVILRCVPISNHLYFYWYRQILGQKVEFLVSFYNNEISEKSEIFDDQFSVERPDGSNFTLKIRSTKLEDSAMYFCASSQLANEQFFGPGTRLTVL.